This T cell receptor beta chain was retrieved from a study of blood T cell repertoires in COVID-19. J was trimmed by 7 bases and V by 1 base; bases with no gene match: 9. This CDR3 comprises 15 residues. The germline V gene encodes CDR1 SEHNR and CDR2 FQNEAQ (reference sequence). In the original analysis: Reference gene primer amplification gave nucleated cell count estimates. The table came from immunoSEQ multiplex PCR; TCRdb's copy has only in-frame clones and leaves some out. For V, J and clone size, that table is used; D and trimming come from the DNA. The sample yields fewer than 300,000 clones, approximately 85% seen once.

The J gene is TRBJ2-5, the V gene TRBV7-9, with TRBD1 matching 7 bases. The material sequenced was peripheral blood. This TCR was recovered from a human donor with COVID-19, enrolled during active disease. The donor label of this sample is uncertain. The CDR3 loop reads CASSLGDSRSGTQYF. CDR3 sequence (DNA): TGTGCCAGCAGCTTAGGGGACAGTAGGAGCGGGACCCAGTACTTC.